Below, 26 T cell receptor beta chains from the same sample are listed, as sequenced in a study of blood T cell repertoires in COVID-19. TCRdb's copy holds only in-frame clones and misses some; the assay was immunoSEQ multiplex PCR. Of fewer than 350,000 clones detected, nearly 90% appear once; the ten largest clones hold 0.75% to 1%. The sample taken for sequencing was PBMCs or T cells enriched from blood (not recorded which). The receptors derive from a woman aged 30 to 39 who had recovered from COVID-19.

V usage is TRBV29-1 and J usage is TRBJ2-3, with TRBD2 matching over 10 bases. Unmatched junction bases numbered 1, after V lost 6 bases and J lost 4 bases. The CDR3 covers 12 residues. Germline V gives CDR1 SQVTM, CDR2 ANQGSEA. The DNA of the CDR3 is TGCAGCGTGGGGACTAGCGCAGATACGCAGTATTTT. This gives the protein CSVGTSADTQYF.

In DNA, the CDR3 is TGTGCCAGTAGCCTTTCTTGGGGGGGCCATAATGAAAAACTGTTTTTT. This translates into CASSLSWGGHNEKLFF. V gene TRBV19 combines with J gene TRBJ1-4, with D perhaps TRBD1 (6 bases). With 6 bases removed from V and 4 bases from J, the gap between germline ends came to 18 bases. CDR3 size: 16 residues. Germline V gene sequence: CDR1 LNHDA, CDR2 SQIVND (reference sequence).

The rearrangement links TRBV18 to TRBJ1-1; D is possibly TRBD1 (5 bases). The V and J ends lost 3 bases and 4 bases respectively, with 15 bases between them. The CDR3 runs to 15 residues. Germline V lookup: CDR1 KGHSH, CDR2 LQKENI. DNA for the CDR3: TGTGCCAGCTCACCGCCGGGACGGACTAGCACTGAAGCTTTCTTT. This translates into CASSPPGRTSTEAFF.

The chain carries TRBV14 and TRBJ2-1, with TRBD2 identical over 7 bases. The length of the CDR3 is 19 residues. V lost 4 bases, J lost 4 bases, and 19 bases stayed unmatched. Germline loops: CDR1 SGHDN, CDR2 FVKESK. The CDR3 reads CASSLGESSYPSGYNEQFF. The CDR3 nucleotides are TGTGCCAGCAGCCTCGGTGAATCGTCTTATCCTAGCGGTTACAATGAGCAGTTCTTC.

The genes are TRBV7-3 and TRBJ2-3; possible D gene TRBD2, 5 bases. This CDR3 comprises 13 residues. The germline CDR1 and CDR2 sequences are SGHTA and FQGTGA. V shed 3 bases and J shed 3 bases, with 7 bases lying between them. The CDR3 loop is CASSFRGTDTQYF. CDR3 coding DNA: TGTGCCAGCAGCTTTCGAGGGACAGATACGCAGTATTTT.

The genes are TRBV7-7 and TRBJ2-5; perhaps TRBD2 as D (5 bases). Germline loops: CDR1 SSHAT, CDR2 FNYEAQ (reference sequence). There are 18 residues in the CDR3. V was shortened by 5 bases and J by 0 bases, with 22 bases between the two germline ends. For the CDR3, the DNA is TGTGCCAGCAGCAAACACGGAGGAGATAGCGCGAACCAAGAGACCCAGTACTTC. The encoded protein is CASSKHGGDSANQETQYF.

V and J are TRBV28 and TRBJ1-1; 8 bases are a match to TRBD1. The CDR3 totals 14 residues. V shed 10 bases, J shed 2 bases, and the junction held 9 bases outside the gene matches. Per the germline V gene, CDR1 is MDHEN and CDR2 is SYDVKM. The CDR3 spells CATADRGPNTEAFF. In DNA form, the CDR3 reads TGTGCCACCGCCGACAGGGGACCTAACACTGAAGCTTTCTTT. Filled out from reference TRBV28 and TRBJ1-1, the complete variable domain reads DVKVTQSSRYLVKRTGEKVFLECVQDMDHENMFWYRQDPGLGLRLIYFSYDVKMKEKGDIPEGYSVSREKKERFSLILESASTNQTSMYLCATADRGPNTEAFFGQGTRLTVV.

CDR3 nucleotides: TGTGCCAGCAGCTTACCCGGACTAGCGGGATCTACCCAGTACTTC. Translated: CASSLPGLAGSTQYF. The chain links TRBV7-9 to TRBJ2-5, with 12 bases matching TRBD2. Germline V gene data show CDR1 as SEHNR and CDR2 as FQNEAQ (reference sequence). The CDR3 extends over 15 amino acids. After removal of 2 bases from V and 8 bases from J, the junction contained 6 bases not matched to a gene.

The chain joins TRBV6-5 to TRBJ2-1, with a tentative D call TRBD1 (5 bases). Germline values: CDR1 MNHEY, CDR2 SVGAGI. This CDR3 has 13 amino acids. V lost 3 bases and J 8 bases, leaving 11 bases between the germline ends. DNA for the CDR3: TGTGCCAGCAGTTATACACAGGTCCATGAGCAGTTCTTC. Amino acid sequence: CASSYTQVHEQFF.

CDR3 protein: CASSLIPWRDRGHGYTF. CDR3 sequence (DNA): TGTGCCAGCAGTTTAATCCCATGGCGAGACAGGGGGCATGGCTACACCTTC. The genes are TRBV28 and TRBJ1-2; TRBD1 matches 10 bases. V shed 2 bases, J shed 6 bases, and the junction held 12 bases outside the gene matches. The CDR3 runs to 17 residues. Germline loops: CDR1 MDHEN, CDR2 SYDVKM.

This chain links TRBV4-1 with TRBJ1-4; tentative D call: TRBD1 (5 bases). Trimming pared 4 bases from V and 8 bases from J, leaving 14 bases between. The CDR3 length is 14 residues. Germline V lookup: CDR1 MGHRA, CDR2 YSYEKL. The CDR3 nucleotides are TGCGCCAGCAGCCCAACGGCGGGGGTGGAAAAACTGTTTTTT. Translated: CASSPTAGVEKLFF.

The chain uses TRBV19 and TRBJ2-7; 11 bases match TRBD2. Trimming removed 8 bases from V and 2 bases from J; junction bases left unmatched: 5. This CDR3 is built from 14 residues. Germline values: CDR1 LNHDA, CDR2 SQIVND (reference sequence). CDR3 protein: CASGTSGGPYEQYF. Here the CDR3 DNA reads TGTGCCAGTGGCACTAGCGGGGGCCCCTACGAGCAGTACTTC.

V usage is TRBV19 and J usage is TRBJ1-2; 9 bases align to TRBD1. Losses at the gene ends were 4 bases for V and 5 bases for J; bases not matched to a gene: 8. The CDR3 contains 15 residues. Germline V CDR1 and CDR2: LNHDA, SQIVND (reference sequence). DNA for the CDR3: TGTGCCAGTAGTACCGGGGGGACAGGGAGATATGGCTACACCTTC. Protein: CASSTGGTGRYGYTF.

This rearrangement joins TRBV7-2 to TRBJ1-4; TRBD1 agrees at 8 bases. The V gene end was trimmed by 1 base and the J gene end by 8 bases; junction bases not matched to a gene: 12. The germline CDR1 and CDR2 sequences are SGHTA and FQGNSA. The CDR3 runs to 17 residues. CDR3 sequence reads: CASSLDKAGGKWEKLFF. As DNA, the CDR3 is TGTGCCAGCAGCTTAGATAAGGCAGGGGGCAAATGGGAAAAACTGTTTTTT.

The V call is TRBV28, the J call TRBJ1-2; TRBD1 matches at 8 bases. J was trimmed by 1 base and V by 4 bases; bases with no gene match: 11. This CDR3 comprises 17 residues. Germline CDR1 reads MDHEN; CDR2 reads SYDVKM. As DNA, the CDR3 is TGTGCCAGCAGTTCTTCAATGGGACAGGTCTTTAACTATGGCTACACCTTC. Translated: CASSSSMGQVFNYGYTF.

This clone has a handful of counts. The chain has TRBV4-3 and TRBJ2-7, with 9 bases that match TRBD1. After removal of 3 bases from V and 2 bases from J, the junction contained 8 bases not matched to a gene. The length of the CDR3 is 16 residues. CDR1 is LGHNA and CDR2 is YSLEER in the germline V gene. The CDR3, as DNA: TGCGCCAGCAGCCATGCGGTCGGGACAGGGCCCTACGAGCAGTACTTC. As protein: CASSHAVGTGPYEQYF.

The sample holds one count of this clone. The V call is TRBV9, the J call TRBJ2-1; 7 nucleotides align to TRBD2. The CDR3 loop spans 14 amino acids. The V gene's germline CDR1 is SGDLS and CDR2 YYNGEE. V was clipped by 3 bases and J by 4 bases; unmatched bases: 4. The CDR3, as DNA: TGTGCCAGCAGCGGGGCTAGCGGATACAATGAGCAGTTCTTC. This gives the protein CASSGASGYNEQFF.

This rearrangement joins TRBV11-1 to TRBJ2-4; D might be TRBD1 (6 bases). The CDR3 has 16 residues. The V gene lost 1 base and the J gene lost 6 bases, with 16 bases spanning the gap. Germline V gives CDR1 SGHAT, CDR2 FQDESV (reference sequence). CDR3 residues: CASSLESVGQRNIQYF. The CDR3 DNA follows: TGTGCCAGCAGCTTAGAGTCGGTTGGACAGAGAAACATTCAGTACTTC. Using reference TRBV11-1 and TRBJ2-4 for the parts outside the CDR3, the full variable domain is EAEVAQSPRYKITEKSQAVAFWCDPISGHATLYWYRQILGQGPELLVQFQDESVVDDSQLPKDRFSAERLKGVDSTLKIQPAELGDSAMYLCASSLESVGQRNIQYFGAGTRLSVL.

Here the CDR3 reads CASSFSGPDTQYF. For the CDR3, the DNA is TGCGCCAGCAGCTTTAGCGGTCCAGATACGCAGTATTTT. This chain uses TRBV5-1 with TRBJ2-3; possible D gene TRBD2, 6 bases. Trimming removed 2 bases at V and 4 bases at J, with 8 bases between. Germline V gives CDR1 SGHRS, CDR2 YFSETQ. The CDR3 has 13 amino acids.

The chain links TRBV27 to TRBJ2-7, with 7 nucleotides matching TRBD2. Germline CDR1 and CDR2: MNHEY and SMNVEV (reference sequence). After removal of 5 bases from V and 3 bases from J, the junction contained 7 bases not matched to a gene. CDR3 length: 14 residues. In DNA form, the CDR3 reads TGTGCCAGCAGTCGTCTTGGCGGGAGCTACGAGCAGTACTTC. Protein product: CASSRLGGSYEQYF.

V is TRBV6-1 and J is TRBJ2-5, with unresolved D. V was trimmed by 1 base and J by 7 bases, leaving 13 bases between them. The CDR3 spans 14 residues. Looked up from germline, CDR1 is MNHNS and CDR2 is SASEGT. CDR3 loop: CASSEGLIRGTQYF. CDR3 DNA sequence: TGTGCCAGCAGTGAAGGTCTCATAAGAGGGACCCAGTACTTC.

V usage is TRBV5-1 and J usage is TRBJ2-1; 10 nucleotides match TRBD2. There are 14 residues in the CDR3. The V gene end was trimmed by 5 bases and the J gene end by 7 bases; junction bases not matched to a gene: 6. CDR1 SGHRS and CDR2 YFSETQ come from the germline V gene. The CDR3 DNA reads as TGCGCCAGCAGAGGACTAGCGGCCGCTAATGAGCAGTTCTTC. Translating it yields CASRGLAAANEQFF.

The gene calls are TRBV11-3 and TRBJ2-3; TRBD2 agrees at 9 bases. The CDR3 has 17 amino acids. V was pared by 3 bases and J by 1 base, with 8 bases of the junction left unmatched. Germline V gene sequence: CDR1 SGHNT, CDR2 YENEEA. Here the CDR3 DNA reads TGTGCCAGCAGCTTCCGGCGGGGGGGCCGGGGCACAGATACGCAGTATTTT. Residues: CASSFRRGGRGTDTQYF.

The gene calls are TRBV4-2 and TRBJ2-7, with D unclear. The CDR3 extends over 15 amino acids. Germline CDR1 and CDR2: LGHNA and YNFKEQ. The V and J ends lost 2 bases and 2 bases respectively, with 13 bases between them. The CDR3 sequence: CASSQSVAGAYEQYF. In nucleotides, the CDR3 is TGTGCCAGCAGCCAATCCGTGGCAGGTGCCTACGAGCAGTACTTC.

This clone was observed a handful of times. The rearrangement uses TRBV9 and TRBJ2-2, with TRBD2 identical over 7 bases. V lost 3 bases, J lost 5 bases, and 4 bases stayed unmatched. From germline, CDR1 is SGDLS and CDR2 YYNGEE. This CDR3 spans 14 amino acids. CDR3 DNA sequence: TGTGCCAGCAGCGGGCTAGCGGTGACCGGGGAGCTGTTTTTT. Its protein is CASSGLAVTGELFF.

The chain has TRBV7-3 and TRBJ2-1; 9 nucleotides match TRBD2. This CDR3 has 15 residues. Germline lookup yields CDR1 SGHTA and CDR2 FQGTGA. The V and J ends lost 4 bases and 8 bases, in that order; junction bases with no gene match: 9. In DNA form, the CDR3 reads TGTGCCAGCAGCTCGGGACTAGCAGGCTGGGATGAGCAGTTCTTC. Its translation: CASSSGLAGWDEQFF.